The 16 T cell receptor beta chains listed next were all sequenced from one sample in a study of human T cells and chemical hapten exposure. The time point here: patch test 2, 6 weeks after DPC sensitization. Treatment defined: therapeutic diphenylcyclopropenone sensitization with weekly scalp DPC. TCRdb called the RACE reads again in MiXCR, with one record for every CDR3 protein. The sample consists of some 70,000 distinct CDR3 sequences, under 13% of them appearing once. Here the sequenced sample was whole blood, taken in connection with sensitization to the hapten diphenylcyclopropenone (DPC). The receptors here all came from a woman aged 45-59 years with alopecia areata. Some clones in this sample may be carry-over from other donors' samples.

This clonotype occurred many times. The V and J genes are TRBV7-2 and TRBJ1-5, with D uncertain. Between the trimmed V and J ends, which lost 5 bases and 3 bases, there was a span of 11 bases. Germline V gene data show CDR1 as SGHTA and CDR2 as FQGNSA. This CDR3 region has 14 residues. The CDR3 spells CASSVGQYNQPQHF. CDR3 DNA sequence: TGTGCCAGCAGCGTGGGCCAGTACAATCAGCCCCAGCATTTT.

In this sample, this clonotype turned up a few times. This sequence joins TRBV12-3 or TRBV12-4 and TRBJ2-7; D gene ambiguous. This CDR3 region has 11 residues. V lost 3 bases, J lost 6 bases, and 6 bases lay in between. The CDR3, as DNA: TGTGCCAGCAGTTTTTATTCCGAGCAGTACTTC. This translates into CASSFYSEQYF.

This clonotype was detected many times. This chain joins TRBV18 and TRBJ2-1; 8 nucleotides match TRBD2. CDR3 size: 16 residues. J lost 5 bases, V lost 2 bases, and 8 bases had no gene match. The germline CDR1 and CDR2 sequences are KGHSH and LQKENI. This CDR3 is CASSPTGGPINNEQFF. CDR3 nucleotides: TGTGCCAGCTCACCAACGGGAGGGCCTATTAACAATGAGCAGTTCTTC.

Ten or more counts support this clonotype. The chain's CDR3 is CASSLTGGSYNEQFF. For the CDR3, the DNA is TGTGCCAGCAGCTTGACGGGAGGCTCCTACAATGAGCAGTTCTTC. The J gene is TRBJ2-1, the V gene TRBV7-9; 7 bases match TRBD2. After removal of 3 bases from V and 0 bases from J, the junction contained 2 bases not matched to a gene. The CDR3 consists of 15 residues. Germline lookup yields CDR1 SEHNR and CDR2 FQNEAQ (reference sequence). The entire variable domain, with the rest obtained from reference TRBV7-9 and TRBJ2-1, is as follows: DTGVSQNPRHKITKRGQNVTFRCDPISEHNRLYWYRQTLGQGPEFLTYFQNEAQLEKSRLLSDRFSAERPKGSFSTLEIQRTEQGDSAMYLCASSLTGGSYNEQFFGPGTRLTVL.

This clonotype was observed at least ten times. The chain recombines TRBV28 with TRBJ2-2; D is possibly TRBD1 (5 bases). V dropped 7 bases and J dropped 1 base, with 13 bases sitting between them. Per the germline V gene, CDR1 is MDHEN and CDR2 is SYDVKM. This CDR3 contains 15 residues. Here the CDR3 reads CASTFLRGNTGELFF. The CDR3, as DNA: TGTGCCAGCACCTTCTTAAGGGGGAACACCGGGGAGCTGTTTTTT. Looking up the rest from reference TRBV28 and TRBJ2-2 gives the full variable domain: DVKVTQSSRYLVKRTGEKVFLECVQDMDHENMFWYRQDPGLGLRLIYFSYDVKMKEKGDIPEGYSVSREKKERFSLILESASTNQTSMYLCASTFLRGNTGELFFGEGSRLTVL.

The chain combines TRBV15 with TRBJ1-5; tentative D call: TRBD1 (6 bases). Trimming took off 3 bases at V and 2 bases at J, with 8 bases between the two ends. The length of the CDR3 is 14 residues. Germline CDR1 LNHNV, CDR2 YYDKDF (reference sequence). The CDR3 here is CATSSAGGNQPQHF. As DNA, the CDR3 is TGTGCCACCAGCAGTGCAGGGGGCAATCAGCCCCAGCATTTT. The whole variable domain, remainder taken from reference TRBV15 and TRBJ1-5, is DAMVIQNPRYQVTQFGKPVTLSCSQTLNHNVMYWYQQKSSQAPKLLFHYYDKDFNNEADTPDNFQSRRPNTSFCFLDIRSPGLGDTAMYLCATSSAGGNQPQHFGDGTRLSIL.

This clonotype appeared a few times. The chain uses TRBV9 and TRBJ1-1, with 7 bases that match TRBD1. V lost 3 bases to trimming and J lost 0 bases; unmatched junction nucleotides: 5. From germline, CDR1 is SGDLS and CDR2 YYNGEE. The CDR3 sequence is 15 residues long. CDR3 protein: CASSAAGTVNTEAFF. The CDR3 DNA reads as TGTGCCAGCAGCGCTGCCGGGACAGTGAACACTGAAGCTTTCTTT.

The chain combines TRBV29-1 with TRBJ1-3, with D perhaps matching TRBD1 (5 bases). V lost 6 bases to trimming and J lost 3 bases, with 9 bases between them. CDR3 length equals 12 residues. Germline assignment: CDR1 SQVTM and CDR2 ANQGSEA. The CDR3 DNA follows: TGCAGCGTACACGACAGTGGAAACACCATATATTTT. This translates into CSVHDSGNTIYF.

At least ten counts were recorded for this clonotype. The CDR3 spells CASSLGQGHTEAFF. The CDR3 DNA reads TGCGCCAGCAGCTTGGGACAGGGACACACTGAAGCTTTCTTT. This chain joins TRBV5-1 and TRBJ1-1, with TRBD1 matching 7 bases. Looked up from germline, CDR1 is SGHRS and CDR2 is YFSETQ. V dropped 0 bases and J dropped 3; count of bases not matched to a gene: 2. The CDR3 has 14 amino acids.

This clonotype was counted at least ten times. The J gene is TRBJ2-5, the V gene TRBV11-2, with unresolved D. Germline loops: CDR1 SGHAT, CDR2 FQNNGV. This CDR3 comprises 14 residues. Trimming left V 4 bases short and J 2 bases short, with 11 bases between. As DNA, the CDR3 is TGTGCCAGCAGCTCCGGCGGCGGTCAAGAGACCCAGTACTTC. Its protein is CASSSGGGQETQYF.

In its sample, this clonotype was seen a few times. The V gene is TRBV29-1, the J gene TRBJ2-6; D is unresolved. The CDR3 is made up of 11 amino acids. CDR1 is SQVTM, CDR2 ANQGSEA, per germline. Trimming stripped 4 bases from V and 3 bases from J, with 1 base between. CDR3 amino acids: CSVGGANVLTF. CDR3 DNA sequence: TGCAGCGTTGGTGGGGCCAACGTCCTGACTTTC.

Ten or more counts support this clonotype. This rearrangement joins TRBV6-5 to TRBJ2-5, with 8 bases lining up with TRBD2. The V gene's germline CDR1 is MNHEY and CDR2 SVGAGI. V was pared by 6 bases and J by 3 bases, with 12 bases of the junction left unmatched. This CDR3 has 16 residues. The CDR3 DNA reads TGTGCCAGCAGACCCGGACTAGCCGCCCTTAAAGAGACCCAGTACTTC. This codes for CASRPGLAALKETQYF.

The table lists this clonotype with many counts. CDR3 residues: CASSLAGQGNRDEQFF. For the CDR3, the DNA is TGCGCCAGCAGCTTGGCGGGACAGGGAAACCGGGATGAGCAGTTCTTC. The chain is built from TRBV5-1 and TRBJ2-1; TRBD1 aligns across 9 bases. The V gene's germline CDR1 is SGHRS and CDR2 YFSETQ. The CDR3 covers 16 residues. With 0 bases clipped from V and 8 bases from J, the junction kept 9 bases outside the gene matches.

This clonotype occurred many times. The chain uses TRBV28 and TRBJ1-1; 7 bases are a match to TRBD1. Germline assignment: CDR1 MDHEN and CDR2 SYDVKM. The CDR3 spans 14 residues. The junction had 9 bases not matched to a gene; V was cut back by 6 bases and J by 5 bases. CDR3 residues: CASRTGSVRTEAFF. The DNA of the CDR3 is TGTGCCAGCAGGACAGGGTCTGTTCGGACTGAAGCTTTCTTT.

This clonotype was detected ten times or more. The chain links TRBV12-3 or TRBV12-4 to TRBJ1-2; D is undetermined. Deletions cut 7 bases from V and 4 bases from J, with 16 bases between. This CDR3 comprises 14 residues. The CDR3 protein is CASTREGAIYGYTF. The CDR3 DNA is TGTGCCAGCACCCGGGAAGGTGCCATCTATGGCTACACCTTC.

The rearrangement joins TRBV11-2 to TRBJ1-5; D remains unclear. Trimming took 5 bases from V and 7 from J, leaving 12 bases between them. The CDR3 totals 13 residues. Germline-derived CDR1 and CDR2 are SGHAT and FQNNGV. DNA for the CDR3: TGTGCCAGCAGCCCCGACCGTAGGCAGCCCCAGCATTTT. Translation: CASSPDRRQPQHF.